This T cell receptor beta chain was obtained from a study of T cells after yellow fever vaccination (dated by TCRdb to the late 2010s). Background for the entire study: Libraries from fractions with low cell numbers were prepared with the SMART-Seq v4 Ultra Low Input RNA kit. To track T-cell clones before and after primary and booster YFV17D yellow fever vaccination, bulk TCR alpha and beta repertoires were sequenced longitudinally. Two healthy male donors, one aged 18 to 30 and one aged 30 to 40 years, were included in the cohort. Bulk PBMC replicates and cell subsets were isolated from blood drawn at multiple timepoints before and after both primary and secondary immunization. Overall results and qualifications from the work: Most clones expanded after primary vaccination were re-detected after the booster (approximately 96% of CD4 and approximately 89% of CD8), suggesting broad memory maintenance. A small fraction of clonotypes appeared in both the CD4 and CD8 compartments, likely as a result of convergent recombination. FACS-sorted repertoires could contain abundant contaminating clonotypes from the bulk population, so computational filtering was required. The secondary T-cell response was weaker than the primary response but faster, peaking on day 5 instead of day 15. Only a couple of donors were included in the study, so the extent to which the findings can be generalized is limited.

This clonotype was observed a handful of times. No antigen is known for it. Base qualities are not recorded, but no much larger clone differs from it by a single base. The reads were generated on an Illumina NovaSeq 6000. TCR cDNA was synthesized by 5'RACE template switching, which introduced a universal primer site and unique molecular identifiers. Priming of cDNA synthesis was performed from both the TCR alpha and TCR beta constant segments. Library amplification involved two PCR steps, and the second step added sample barcodes and sequencing adapters. Libraries were sequenced on Illumina HiSeq 2500 (2x100 bp) or NovaSeq (2x150 bp). Concerning the study's data processing: MIGEC was used to demultiplex reads and collapse the reads into UMI consensus sequences, and MiXCR was used for V(D)J alignment. Vaccine-responding clonotypes were defined with edgeR using replicate PBMC samples, requiring FDR below 0.01 and a log2 fold change above 5 up to day 15. Bulk clonotypes were assigned CD4 or CD8 identity according to which sequenced CD4 or CD8 repertoire held them at higher abundance. TCRdb applied fastp at Q25 and MiXCR to the public reads, then kept only in-frame beta chains. Rows are unified per CDR3 protein, each entry keeping the most common DNA and genes. The V and J calls and clone size are TCRdb's, not the authors'. The sample has 300,000 to 400,000 distinct CDR3 sequences on record, approximately 12% of them singletons. Clones ranked in the top ten supply 2.5% to 4% of the sample.

From cysteine to phenylalanine, the CDR3 is 18 amino acids long. The retained sequence is limited to the CDR3, 54 bases, with the frame set at the first base. The germline V gene encodes CDR1 MNHEY and CDR2 SVGEGT. V and J lose 6 bases and 6 bases, and a span of 28 bases separates them. Read against the paper, the sample's treatment or condition label means: live attenuated yellow fever vaccine strain. PBMCs were isolated from peripheral blood using a standard Ficoll-Paque protocol. Dynabeads CD4 and CD8 positive selection kits were used to isolate the CD4 and CD8 T-cell fractions. RNA was extracted with TriZol from bulk PBMCs, CD4 and CD8 fractions, and dextramer-positive and dextramer-negative fractions.

The chain uses TRBV6-2 or TRBV6-3 and TRBJ2-3; 6 matching bases give a weak D call of TRBD2. Sequencing used CD4+ T cells sorted from PBMCs, obtained 15 days after the yellow fever booster vaccination. The sequence was obtained from a young man who received the YFV17D yellow fever vaccine. The CDR3 reads as follows: CASRPYPLREAPTDTQYF. The DNA sequence follows: TGTGCCAGCAGACCTTATCCCCTCAGGGAGGCCCCGACGGATACGCAGTATTTT.